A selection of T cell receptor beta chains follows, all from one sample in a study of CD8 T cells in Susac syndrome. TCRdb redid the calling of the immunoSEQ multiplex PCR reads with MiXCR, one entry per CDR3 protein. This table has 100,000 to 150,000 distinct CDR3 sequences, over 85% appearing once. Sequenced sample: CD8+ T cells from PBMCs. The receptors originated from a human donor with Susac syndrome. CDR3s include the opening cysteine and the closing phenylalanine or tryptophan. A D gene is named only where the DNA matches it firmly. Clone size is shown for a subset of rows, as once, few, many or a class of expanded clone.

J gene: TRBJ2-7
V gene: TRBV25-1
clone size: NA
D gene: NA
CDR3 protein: CASSDPRETYEQYF

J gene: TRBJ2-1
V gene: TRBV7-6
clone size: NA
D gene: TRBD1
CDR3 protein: CASSIDRVGNEQFF

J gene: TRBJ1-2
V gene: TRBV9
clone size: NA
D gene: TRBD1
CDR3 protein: CASSVGGGVGYGYTF

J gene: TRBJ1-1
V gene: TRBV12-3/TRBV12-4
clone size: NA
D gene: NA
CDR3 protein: CASTLGVMNTEAFF

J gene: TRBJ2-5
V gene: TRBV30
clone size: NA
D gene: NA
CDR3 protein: CAWSVLNRGGETQYF

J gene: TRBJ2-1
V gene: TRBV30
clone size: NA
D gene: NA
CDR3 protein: CAWSVSVPEQFF

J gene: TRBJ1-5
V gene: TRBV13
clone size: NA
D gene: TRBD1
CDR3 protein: CASSSRGQWPQHF

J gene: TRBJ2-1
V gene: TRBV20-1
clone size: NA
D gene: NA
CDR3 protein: CSARGRLQFF

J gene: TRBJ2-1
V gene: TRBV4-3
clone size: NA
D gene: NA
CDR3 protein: CASSQEASASYNEQFF

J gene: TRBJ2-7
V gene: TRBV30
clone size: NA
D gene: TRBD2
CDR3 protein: CAWSADLGLADEQYF

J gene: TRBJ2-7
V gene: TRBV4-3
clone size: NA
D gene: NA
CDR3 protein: CASSQVLIGGSYEQYF

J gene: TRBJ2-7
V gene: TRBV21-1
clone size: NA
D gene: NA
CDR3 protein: CASSQQGQGGYEQYF

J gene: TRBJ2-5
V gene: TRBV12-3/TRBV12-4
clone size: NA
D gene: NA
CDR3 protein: CASGPTLGTQYF

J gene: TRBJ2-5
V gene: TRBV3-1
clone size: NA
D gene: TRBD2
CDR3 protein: CASSPGGAGAPNQETQYF

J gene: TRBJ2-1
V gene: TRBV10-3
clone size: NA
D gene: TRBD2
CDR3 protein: CAISGGTSRALYNEQFF

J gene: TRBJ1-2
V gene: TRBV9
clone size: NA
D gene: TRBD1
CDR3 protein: CASSVVDRGAYGYTF

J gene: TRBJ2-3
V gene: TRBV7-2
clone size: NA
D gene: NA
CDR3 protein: CASSLVEQPEQYF

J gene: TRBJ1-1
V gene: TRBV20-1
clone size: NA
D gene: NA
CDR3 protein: CSADQMRTEAFF

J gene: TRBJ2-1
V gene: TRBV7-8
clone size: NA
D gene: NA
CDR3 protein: CASTQQGGYNEQFF

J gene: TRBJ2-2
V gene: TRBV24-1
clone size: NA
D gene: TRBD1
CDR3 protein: CATSGTGDNTGELFF

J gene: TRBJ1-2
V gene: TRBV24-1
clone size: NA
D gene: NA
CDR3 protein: CATSGVTINYGYTF

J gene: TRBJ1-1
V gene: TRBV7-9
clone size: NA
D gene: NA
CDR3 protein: CASSLGGIGTEAFF

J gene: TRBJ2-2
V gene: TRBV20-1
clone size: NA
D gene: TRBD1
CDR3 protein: CSARDMGTGLMFF

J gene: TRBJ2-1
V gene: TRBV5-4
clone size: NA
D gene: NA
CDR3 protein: CASSPNSYNEQFF

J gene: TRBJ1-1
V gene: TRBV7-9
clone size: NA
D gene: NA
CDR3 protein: CASSLVQPAEAFF

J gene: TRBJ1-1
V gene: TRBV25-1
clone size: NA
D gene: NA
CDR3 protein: CASSESAGVDTEAFF

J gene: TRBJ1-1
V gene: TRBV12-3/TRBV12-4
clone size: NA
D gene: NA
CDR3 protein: CASSLSQSGAEAFF

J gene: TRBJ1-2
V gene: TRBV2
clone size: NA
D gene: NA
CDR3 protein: CASSEWGLFYGYTF

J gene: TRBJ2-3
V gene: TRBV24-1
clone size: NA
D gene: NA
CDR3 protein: CATSEPDTDTQYF

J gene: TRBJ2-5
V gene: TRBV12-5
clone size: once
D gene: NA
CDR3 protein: CASGLSDAETQYF

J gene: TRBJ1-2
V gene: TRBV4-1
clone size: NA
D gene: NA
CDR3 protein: CASSQDRGPTPSYGYTF

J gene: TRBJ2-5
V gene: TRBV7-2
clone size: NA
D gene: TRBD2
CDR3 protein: CASSLELAGGPWGETQYF

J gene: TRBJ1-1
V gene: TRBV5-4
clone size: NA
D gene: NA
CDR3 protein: CASSPSNTEAFF

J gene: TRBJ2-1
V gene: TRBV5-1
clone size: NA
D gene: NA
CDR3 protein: CASSLAQSDEQFF

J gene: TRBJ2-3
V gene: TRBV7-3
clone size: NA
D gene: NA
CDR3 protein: CASSLTGSGDTQYF

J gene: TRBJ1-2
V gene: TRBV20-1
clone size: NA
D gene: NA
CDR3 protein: CSARVEGGWDGYTF

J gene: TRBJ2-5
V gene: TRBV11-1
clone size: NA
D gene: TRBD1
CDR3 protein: CASSPPDRKETQYF

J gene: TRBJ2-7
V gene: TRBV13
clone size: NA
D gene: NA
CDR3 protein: CASSLGQGVEQYF

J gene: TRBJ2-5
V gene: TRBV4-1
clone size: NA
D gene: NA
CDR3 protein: CASSPRQNLFQETQYF

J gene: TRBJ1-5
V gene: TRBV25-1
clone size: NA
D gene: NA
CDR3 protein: CASSEPGSLQPQHF

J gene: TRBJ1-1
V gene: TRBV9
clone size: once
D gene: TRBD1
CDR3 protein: CASSVDPGGNTEAFF

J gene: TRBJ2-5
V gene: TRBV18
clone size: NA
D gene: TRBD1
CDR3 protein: CASSPTTGEQETQYF

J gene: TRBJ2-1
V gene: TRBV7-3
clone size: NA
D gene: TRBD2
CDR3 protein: CASSTNGGYNEQFF

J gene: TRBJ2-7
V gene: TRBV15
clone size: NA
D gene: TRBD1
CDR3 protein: CATSRQSTGDSYEQYF

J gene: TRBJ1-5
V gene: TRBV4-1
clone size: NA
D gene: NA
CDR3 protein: CASSIKTGANQPQHF

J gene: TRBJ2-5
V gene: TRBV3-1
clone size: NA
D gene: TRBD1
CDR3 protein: CASSQADRVEETQYF

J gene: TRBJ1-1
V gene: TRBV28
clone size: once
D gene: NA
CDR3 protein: CASSLTGTQNTEAFF

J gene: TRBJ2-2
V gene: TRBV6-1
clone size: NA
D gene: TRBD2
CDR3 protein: CATMTSGDLGELFF

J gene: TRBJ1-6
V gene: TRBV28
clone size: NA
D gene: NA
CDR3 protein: CASSLNQFWGRFYNSPLHF

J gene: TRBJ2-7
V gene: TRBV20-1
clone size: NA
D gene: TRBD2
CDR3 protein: CSARSGGPGAVYEQYF

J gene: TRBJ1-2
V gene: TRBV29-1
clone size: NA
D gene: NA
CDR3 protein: CSVERGSGYTF

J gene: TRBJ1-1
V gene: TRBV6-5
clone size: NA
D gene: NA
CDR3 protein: CASSYTQGAEAFF